What follows describes a single T cell receptor beta chain. Its antigen is undetermined. TCRdb reprocessed the 5' RACE reads via MiXCR and lists one record per CDR3 protein. This table holds 700,000 or so distinct CDR3 sequences, around a fifth found once. CDR1 DFQATT and CDR2 SNEGSKA come from the germline V gene (reference sequence). This CDR3 spans 13 amino acids. Trimming took 3 bases from V and 5 from J, leaving 12 bases between them. The data stem from a study of CD8 T cells in ankylosing spondylitis. Study-wide findings and caveats: Blood of patients with ankylosing spondylitis appeared to be characterized by a TCR beta motif of about eight highly homologous variants.

This sequence was found in a male donor with ankylosing spondylitis. The gene calls are TRBV20-1 and TRBJ2-3; D possibly corresponds to TRBD1 (5 bases). Source material: blood, either unsorted or a sorted T cell fraction (not recorded which). The CDR3 coding sequence is TGCAGTGCTAGGGGTGGGGCAGTAGATACGCAGTATTTT. As protein: CSARGGAVDTQYF.